This T cell receptor beta chain was captured by sequencing in a study of T cell responses to AZD1222 COVID-19 vaccine. Concerning this clone itself: What it recognizes is unknown.

The CDR3 is 15 amino acids. Germline-derived CDR1 and CDR2 are SGHAT and FQNNGV. V lost 4 bases and J 0 bases, leaving 12 bases between the germline ends. Measured with immunoSEQ multiplex PCR; TCRdb has only the in-frame clones, and not every one. The sample lists tens of thousands of clones, about 90% occurring once. Findings and limits, study-wide: Once two AZD1222 doses were given, Spike-specific TCR breadth and depth went up.

The clonotype comes from an adult in good health. The chain employs TRBV11-2 and TRBJ1-1, with D unresolved. This specimen was peripheral blood, taken on day 0 of AZD1222 vaccination. DNA of the CDR3: TGTGCCAGCAGCTATGGGAGGCAGGTGAACACTGAAGCTTTCTTT. Translating gives CASSYGRQVNTEAFF.